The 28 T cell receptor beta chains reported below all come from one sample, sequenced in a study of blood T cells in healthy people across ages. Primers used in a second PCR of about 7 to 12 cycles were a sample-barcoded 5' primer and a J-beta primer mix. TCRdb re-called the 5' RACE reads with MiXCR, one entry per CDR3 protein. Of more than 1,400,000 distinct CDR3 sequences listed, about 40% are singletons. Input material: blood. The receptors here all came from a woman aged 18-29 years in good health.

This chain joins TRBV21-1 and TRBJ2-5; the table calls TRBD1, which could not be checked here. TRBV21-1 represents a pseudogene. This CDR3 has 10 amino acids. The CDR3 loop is CASPTGKQYF. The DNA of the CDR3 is TGTGCCAGTCCAACAGGGAAGCAGTACTTC.

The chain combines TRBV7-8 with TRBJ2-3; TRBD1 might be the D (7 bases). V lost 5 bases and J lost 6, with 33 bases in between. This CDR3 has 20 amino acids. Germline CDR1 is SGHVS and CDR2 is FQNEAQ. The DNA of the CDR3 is TGTGCCAGCAGCCGAAGACAGGGCCCTCTGCCGCGGGGCTACACCGATACGCAGTATTTT. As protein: CASSRRQGPLPRGYTDTQYF.

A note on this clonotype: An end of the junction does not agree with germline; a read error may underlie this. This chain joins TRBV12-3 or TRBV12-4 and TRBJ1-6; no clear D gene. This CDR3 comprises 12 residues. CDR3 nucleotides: TGTGCCAGCAGTTGGCCGAATTCACTCCTCCACTTT. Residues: CASSWPNSLLHF.

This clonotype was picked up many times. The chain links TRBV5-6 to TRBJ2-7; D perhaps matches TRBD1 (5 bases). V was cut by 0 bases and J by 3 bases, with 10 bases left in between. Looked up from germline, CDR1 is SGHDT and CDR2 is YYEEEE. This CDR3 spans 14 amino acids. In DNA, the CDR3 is TGTGCCAGCAGCTTGGAAAGGGGAAACTACGAGCAGTACTTC. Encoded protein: CASSLERGNYEQYF.

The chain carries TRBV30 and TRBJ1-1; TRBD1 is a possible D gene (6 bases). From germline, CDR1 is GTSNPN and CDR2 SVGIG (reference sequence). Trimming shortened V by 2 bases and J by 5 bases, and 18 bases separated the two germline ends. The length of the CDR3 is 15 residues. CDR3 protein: CAWSLPLTGRTEAFF. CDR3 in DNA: TGTGCCTGGAGTCTACCTCTCACAGGGCGGACTGAAGCTTTCTTT.

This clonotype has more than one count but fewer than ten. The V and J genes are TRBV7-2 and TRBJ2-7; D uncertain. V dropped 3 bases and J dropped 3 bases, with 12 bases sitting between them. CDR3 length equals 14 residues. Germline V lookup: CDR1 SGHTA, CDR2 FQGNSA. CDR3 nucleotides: TGTGCCAGCAGCTTTTTAGGGTTGGGCTACGAGCAGTACTTC. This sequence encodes CASSFLGLGYEQYF.

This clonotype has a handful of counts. CDR3 sequence (DNA): TGCAGCGTAAGGGAGGTTGGCTATGGCTACACCTTC. This translates into CSVREVGYGYTF. The gene calls are TRBV29-1 and TRBJ1-2; D is undetermined. CDR3 length equals 12 residues. CDR1 and CDR2 from the germline V gene are SQVTM and ANQGSEA. V lost 6 bases and J lost 4, with 12 bases in between.

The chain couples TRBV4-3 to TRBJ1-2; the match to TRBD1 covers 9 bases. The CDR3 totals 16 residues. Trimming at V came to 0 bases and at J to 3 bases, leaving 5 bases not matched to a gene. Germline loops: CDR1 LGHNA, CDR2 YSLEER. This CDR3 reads CASSQDLQGADYGYTF. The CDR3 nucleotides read TGCGCCAGCAGCCAAGATCTACAGGGGGCTGACTATGGCTACACCTTC.

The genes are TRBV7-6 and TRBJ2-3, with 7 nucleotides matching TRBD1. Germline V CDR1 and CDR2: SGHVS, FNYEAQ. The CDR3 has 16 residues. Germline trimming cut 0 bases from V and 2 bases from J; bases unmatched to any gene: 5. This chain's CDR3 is CASSLANRGPTDTQYF. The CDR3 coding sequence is TGTGCCAGCAGCTTAGCTAACAGGGGACCCACAGATACGCAGTATTTT.

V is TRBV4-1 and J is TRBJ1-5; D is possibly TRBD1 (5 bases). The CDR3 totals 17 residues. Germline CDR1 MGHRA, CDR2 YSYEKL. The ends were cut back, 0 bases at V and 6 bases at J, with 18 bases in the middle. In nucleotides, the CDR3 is TGCGCCAGCAGCCAAGAGCCCCGACAAGGGGCGGCTCAGCCCCAGCATTTT. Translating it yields CASSQEPRQGAAQPQHF.

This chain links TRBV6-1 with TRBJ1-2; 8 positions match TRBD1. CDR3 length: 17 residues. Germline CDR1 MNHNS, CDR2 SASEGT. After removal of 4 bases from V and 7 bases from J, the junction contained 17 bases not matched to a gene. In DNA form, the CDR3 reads TGTGCCAGCAGTGGATCTACGTTCGGGCAGGGGGCCGGTGGCTACACCTTC. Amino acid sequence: CASSGSTFGQGAGGYTF.

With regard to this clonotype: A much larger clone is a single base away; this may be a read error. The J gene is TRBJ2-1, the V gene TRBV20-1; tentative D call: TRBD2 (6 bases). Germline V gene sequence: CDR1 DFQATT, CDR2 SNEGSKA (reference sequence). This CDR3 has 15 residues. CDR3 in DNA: TGCAGTGCTCCGCGGCGGGGTAGCTCCTACAATGAGAAGTTCTTC. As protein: CSAPRRGSSYNEKFF.

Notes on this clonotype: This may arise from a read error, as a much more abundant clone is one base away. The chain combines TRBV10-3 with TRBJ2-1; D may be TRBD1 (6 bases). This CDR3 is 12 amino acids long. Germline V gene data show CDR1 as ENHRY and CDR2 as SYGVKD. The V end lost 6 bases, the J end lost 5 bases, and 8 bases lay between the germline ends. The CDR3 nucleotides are TGTGCCATCAGGGGGGCCGACAATGAGCAGTTCTTC. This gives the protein CAIRGADNEQFF.

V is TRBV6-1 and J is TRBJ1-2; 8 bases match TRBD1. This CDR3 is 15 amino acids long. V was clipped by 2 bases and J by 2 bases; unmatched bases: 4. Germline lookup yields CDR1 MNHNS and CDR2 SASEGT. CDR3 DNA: TGTGCCAGCAGTGAACCTGCAGGGGGCAACTATGGCTACACCTTC. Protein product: CASSEPAGGNYGYTF.

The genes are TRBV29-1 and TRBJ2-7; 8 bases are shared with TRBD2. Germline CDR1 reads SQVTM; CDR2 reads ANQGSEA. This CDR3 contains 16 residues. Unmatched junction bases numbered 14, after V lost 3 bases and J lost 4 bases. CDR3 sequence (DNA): TGCAGCGTTGAGACGGCTCAGAGCGGGAGCAGGTACGAGCAGTACTTC. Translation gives CSVETAQSGSRYEQYF.

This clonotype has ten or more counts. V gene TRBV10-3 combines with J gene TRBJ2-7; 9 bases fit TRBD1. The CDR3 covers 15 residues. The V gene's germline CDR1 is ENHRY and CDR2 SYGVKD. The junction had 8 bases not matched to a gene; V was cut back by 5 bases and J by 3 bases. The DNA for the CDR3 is TGTGCCATCAGTCTAGGACAGGGGCAGGTCTACGAGCAGTACTTC. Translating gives CAISLGQGQVYEQYF.

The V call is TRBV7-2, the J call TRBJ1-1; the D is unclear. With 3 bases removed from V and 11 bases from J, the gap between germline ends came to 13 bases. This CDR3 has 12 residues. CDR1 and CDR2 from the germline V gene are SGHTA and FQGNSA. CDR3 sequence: CASSLGLAGAFF. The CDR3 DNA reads TGTGCCAGCAGCTTGGGTTTGGCGGGGGCTTTCTTT. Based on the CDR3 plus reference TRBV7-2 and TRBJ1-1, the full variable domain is GAGVSQSPSNKVTEKGKDVELRCDPISGHTALYWYRQSLGQGLEFLIYFQGNSAPDKSGLPSDRFSAERTGGSVSTLTIQRTQQEDSAVYLCASSLGLAGAFFGQGTRLTVV.

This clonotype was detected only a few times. This chain's CDR3 is CASSWDGGYTF. The DNA of the CDR3 is TGTGCCAGCAGTTGGGACGGGGGCTACACCTTC. The gene calls are TRBV6-5 and TRBJ1-2; weak D call: TRBD1 (5 bases). The CDR3 length is 11 residues. Trimming pared 4 bases from V and 8 bases from J, leaving 8 bases between. Per germline, CDR1 MNHEY and CDR2 SVGAGI.

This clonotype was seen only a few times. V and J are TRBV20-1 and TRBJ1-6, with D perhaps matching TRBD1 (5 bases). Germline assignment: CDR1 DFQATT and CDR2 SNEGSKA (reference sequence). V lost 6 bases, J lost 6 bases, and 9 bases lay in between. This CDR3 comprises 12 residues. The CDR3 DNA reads TGCAGTGCCAGTGGGGGTAATTCACCCCTCCACTTT. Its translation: CSASGGNSPLHF.

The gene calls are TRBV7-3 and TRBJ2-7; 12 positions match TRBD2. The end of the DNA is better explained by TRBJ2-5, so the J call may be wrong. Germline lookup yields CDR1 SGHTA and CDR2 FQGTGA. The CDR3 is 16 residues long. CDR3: CASSLNLAGGHETQYF. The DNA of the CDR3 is TGTGCCAGCAGCTTAAACCTAGCGGGGGGGCACGAGACCCAGTACTTC.

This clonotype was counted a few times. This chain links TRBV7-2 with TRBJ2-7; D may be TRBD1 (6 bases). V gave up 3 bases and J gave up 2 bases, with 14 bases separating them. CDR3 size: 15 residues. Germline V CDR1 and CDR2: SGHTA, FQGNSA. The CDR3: CASSFYRANTYEQYF. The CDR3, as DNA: TGTGCCAGCAGCTTTTACAGGGCTAATACCTACGAGCAGTACTTC.

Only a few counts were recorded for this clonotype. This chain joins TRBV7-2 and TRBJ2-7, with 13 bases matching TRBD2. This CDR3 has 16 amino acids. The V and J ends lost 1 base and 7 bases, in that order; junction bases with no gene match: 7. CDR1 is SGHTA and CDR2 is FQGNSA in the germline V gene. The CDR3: CASSLGGTSGTNEQYF. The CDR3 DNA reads TGTGCCAGCAGCTTAGGGGGGACTAGCGGGACCAATGAGCAGTACTTC.

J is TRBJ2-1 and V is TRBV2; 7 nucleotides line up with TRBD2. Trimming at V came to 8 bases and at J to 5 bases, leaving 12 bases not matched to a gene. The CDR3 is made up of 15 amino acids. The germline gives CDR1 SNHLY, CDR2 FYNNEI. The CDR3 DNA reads TGTGCCAGCCTATCCGGGACTACCATAAACAATGAGCAGTTCTTC. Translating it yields CASLSGTTINNEQFF.

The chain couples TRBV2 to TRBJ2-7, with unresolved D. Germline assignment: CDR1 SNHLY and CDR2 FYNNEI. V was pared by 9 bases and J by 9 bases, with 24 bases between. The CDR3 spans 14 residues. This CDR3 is CASHQGGTRPGQYF. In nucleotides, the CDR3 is TGTGCCAGTCATCAAGGTGGCACCCGTCCCGGGCAGTACTTC. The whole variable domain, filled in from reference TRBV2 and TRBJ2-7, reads EPEVTQTPSHQVTQMGQEVILRCVPISNHLYFYWYRQILGQKVEFLVSFYNNEISEKSEIFDDQFSVERPDGSNFTLKIRSTKLEDSAMYFCASHQGGTRPGQYFGPGTRLTVT.

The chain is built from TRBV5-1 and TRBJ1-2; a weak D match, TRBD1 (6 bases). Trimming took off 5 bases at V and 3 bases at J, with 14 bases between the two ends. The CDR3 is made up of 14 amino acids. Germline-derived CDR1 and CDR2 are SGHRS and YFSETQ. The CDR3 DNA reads TGCGCCAGCAGACTACAGGGAACAGACTATGGCTACACCTTC. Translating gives CASRLQGTDYGYTF.

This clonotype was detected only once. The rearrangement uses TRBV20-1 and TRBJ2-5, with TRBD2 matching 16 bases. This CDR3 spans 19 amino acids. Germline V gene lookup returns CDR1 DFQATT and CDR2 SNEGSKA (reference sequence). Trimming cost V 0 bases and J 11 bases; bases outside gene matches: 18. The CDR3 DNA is TGCAGTGCTAGAGATCCGGGACTAGCGGGGGGGCCGAGGAGCTCTGAGCAGTACTTC. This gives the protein CSARDPGLAGGPRSSEQYF.

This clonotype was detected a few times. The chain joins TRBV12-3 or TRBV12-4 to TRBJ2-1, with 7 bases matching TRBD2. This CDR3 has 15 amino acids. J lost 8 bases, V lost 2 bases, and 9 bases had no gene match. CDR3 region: CASSLRAGASDEQFF. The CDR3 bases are TGTGCCAGCAGTTTAAGGGCGGGAGCGTCAGATGAGCAGTTCTTC.

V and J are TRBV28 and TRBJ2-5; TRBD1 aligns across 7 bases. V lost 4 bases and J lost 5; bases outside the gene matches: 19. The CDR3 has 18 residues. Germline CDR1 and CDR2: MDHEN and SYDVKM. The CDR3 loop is CASSSPTDRASFVETQYF. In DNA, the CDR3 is TGTGCCAGCAGTTCACCGACCGACAGGGCATCTTTCGTGGAGACCCAGTACTTC.